The rows below give T cell receptor beta chains drawn from one sample of a study of T-cell memory formation after mild COVID-19. Using its own MiXCR run on the 5' RACE reads, TCRdb lists one record per CDR3 protein. The sample has fewer than 400,000 distinct CDR3 sequences; approximately 12% are singletons. The specimen was PBMCs or a T cell subset sorted from them (not recorded which). The receptor source for this set is a man between 18 and 35 years old who had mild COVID-19 (a few samples of this study predate the infection). Cell type and time point are not known. Both conserved end residues are part of each CDR3. Fields, in order: J gene, D gene, clone size, CDR3 length, V gene, CDR3 DNA, CDR3 protein. D genes are given only for firm matches. The listing skips clone size in some rows; elsewhere it reads once, few, many or a size class.

>TRBJ2-1|.|.|13|TRBV7-2
TGTGCCAGCAGTTACCAGGGGGGGAATGAGCAGTTCTTC
CASSYQGGNEQFF
>TRBJ2-7|TRBD1|many|12|TRBV7-2
TGTGCCACCGGACAGGGCTCCTACGAGCAGTACTTC
CATGQGSYEQYF
>TRBJ2-2|.|.|13|TRBV29-1
TGCAGCGTTGGGGCAACGAACACCGGGGAGCTGTTTTTT
CSVGATNTGELFF
>TRBJ2-4|.|few|12|TRBV10-3
TGTGCCGTGAAGAGTGCCAAAAACATTCAGTACTTC
CAVKSAKNIQYF
>TRBJ2-2|.|few|17|TRBV3-1
TGTGCCAGCAGCCAAGATAACTCCAGGGCGAACACCGGGGAGCTGTTTTTT
CASSQDNSRANTGELFF
>TRBJ2-1|TRBD1|.|14|TRBV10-3
TGTGCCATCAGCCCCGGGACAGAGGGCGATGAGCAGTTCTTC
CAISPGTEGDEQFF
>TRBJ1-2|.|.|16|TRBV6-1
TGTGCCAGCACCCCAAGGCCGGGGGTTATCAACTATGGCTACACCTTC
CASTPRPGVINYGYTF
>TRBJ2-2|.|few|12|TRBV11-2
TGTGCCAGCAGCTCCTTCGCCGGGGAGCTGTTTTTT
CASSSFAGELFF
>TRBJ1-1|.|few|13|TRBV24-1
TGTGCCACCAGTGATTGGACAACAACTGAAGCTTTCTTT
CATSDWTTTEAFF
>TRBJ2-2|.|few|11|TRBV29-1
TGCAGCGTGGGGGGCGCCGGGGAGCTGTTTTTT
CSVGGAGELFF
>TRBJ2-7|.|.|16|TRBV10-3
TGTGCCAGTCCGGGGCGGGGAGATTTCGTATCCCACGAGCAGTACTTC
CASPGRGDFVSHEQYF
>TRBJ2-1|TRBD2|few|13|TRBV11-3
TGTGCCAGCAGCGCGCGGGGGAACAATGAGCAGTTCTTC
CASSARGNNEQFF
>TRBJ2-7|.|few|14|TRBV7-2
TGTGCCAGCAGCTCCCGACCTACAGGGTACGAGCAGTACTTC
CASSSRPTGYEQYF
>TRBJ2-5|.|many|13|TRBV7-2
TGTGCCAGCAGGGCGGGAAATTGGGAGACCCAGTACTTC
CASRAGNWETQYF
>TRBJ2-1|.|.|16|TRBV3-1
TGTGCCAGCAGCCAAGTAAAACCCCCGGGGGAAAATGAGCAGTTCTTC
CASSQVKPPGENEQFF
>TRBJ1-2|.|many|14|TRBV4-3
TGCGCCAGCAGCCCCGGCCAGGGTGGCTATGGCTACACCTTC
CASSPGQGGYGYTF
>TRBJ2-7|.|few|16|TRBV27
TGTGCCAGCAGTTTTGTTTGGACCAGCCCTTCCTACGAGCAGTACTTC
CASSFVWTSPSYEQYF
>TRBJ2-2|TRBD2|.|15|TRBV20-1
TGCAGTGCTATTCGGTCGGGGGGGAACACCGGGGAGCTGTTTTTT
CSAIRSGGNTGELFF
>TRBJ2-5|TRBD2|.|16|TRBV24-1
TGTGCCACCAGTGACTCAGCGGGGGAGGGTCTAGAGACCCAGTACTTC
CATSDSAGEGLETQYF
>TRBJ2-1|TRBD1|.|16|TRBV9
TGTGCCAGCAGCGTAGTTGTTGGGACAGCATACAATGAGCAGTTCTTC
CASSVVVGTAYNEQFF
>TRBJ2-5|.|.|13|TRBV4-3
TGCGCCAGCAGCCAAGGACCGCAAGAGACCCAGTACTTC
CASSQGPQETQYF
>TRBJ2-2|.|few|14|TRBV2
TGTGCCAGCAGTCTCACTAGGAACACCGGGGAGCTGTTTTTT
CASSLTRNTGELFF
>TRBJ1-2|TRBD1|few|16|TRBV3-1
TGTGCCAGCAGCCAAGAGGAGTTGGCCAGGGGGCATGGCTACACCTTC
CASSQEELARGHGYTF
>TRBJ1-1|.|few|11|TRBV6-5
TGTGCCAGCGCGCGGAACACTGAAGCTTTCTTT
CASARNTEAFF
>TRBJ1-2|.|few|9|TRBV20-1
TGCAGTGCTAGAGAAGGCTACACCTTC
CSAREGYTF
>TRBJ1-1|TRBD1|.|15|TRBV6-1
TGTGCCAGCAGTGAACCGGGAAGGGGGCTCAATGAAGCTTTCTTT
CASSEPGRGLNEAFF
>TRBJ2-6|.|.|12|TRBV20-1
TGCAGTGCTGTTTCTGGGGCCAACGTCCTGACTTTC
CSAVSGANVLTF
>TRBJ2-1|.|many|15|TRBV4-3
TGCGCCAGCTCAAAAGGATTGGGAGATCCCAATGAGCAGTTCTTC
CASSKGLGDPNEQFF
>TRBJ1-2|.|few|15|TRBV4-3
TGCGCCAGCAGCCAGGGGAAGACAGGAGGCTATGGCTACACCTTC
CASSQGKTGGYGYTF
>TRBJ1-1|.|.|14|TRBV2
TGTGCCAGCAGTGACGGGCCACAGAACACTGAAGCTTTCTTT
CASSDGPQNTEAFF
>TRBJ2-2|TRBD2|few|18|TRBV5-4
TGTGCCAGCAGCGCGGGACTAGCTCGTGGCAGAAACACCGGGGAGCTGTTTTTT
CASSAGLARGRNTGELFF
>TRBJ2-3|TRBD1|.|17|TRBV15
TGTGCCACCAGCAGAGATGGTAGGACAGGGGTCACAGATACGCAGTATTTT
CATSRDGRTGVTDTQYF
>TRBJ2-7|TRBD1|.|12|TRBV29-1
TGCAGCGCCGGACAGGGGCAATACGAGCAGTACTTC
CSAGQGQYEQYF
>TRBJ1-2|.|few|14|TRBV12-3/TRBV12-4
TGTGCCAGCAGTTTAATCCCCAGGGTATATGGCTACACCTTC
CASSLIPRVYGYTF
>TRBJ1-3|TRBD1|.|15|TRBV15
TGTGCCACCAGCCAAACCAGGGGGTCTGGAAACACCATATATTTT
CATSQTRGSGNTIYF
>TRBJ2-5|.|.|17|TRBV4-1
TGCGCCAGCAGCCACGTGCCCAACGGGCAGGGTCAAGAGACCCAGTACTTC
CASSHVPNGQGQETQYF
>TRBJ2-1|.|.|13|TRBV29-1
TGCAGCGTTGAAGTCCGCCCCGGGGGTGAGCAGTTCTTC
CSVEVRPGGEQFF
>TRBJ1-1|TRBD1|few|15|TRBV12-3/TRBV12-4
TGTGCCAGCAGTCCCTGGGACAGGGGTGGCTTGGAAGCTTTCTTT
CASSPWDRGGLEAFF
>TRBJ1-4|.|.|12|TRBV7-2
TGTGCCAGCGGACAGTTCCATGAAAAACTGTTTTTT
CASGQFHEKLFF
>TRBJ2-1|.|.|15|TRBV12-3/TRBV12-4
TGTGCCAGCAGTTTGGCAGGTCGGACCCTAAATGAGCAGTTCTTC
CASSLAGRTLNEQFF
>TRBJ2-1|TRBD1|.|14|TRBV5-1
TGCGCCAGCAGCTTCGGACAGGTAATCAATGAGCAGTTCTTC
CASSFGQVINEQFF
>TRBJ2-1|TRBD2|many|18|TRBV5-1
TGCGCCAGCAGCTTGACGATCGCGCGGGGGGCCTCGTACAATGAGCAGTTCTTC
CASSLTIARGASYNEQFF
>TRBJ1-4|.|.|14|TRBV19
TGTGCCAGTAACCCCGGACGGGGTGGAGAAAAACTGTTTTTT
CASNPGRGGEKLFF
>TRBJ1-5|.|.|16|TRBV19
TGTGCCAGTAAACTAGGGGGTGTTGTTAGCAATCAGCCCCAGCATTTT
CASKLGGVVSNQPQHF
>TRBJ2-1|.|.|13|TRBV20-1
TGCAGTGCTAATGGGGGGGGCGGCAGACTCCAGTTCTTC
CSANGGGGRLQFF
>TRBJ2-7|.|.|14|TRBV6-5
TGTGCCAGCAGTTACTTTGGGCAGTCCTACGAGCAGTACTTC
CASSYFGQSYEQYF
>TRBJ1-2|.|many|14|TRBV7-9
TGTGCCAGCAACCTGAACTATGACAGAACTGGCTACACCTTC
CASNLNYDRTGYTF
>TRBJ2-3|.|.|11|TRBV2
TGTGCCAGCAGTGTCGAGGATACGCAGTATTTT
CASSVEDTQYF
>TRBJ1-1|.|.|15|TRBV6-1
TGTGCCAGCAGTGAAGCCACGGGACTGCTAACTGAAGCTTTCTTT
CASSEATGLLTEAFF
>TRBJ2-3|TRBD2|many|15|TRBV6-2/TRBV6-3
TGTGCCAGCAGTAGGACTAGCGGGGCTCCAGATACGCAGTATTTT
CASSRTSGAPDTQYF
>TRBJ2-3|.|.|13|TRBV20-1
TGCAGTGCTACGGCTATTAGCACAGATACGCAGTATTTT
CSATAISTDTQYF